The source of this T cell receptor beta chain is a study of molecular identifiers for immune sequencing clone quantification. General study points: Identical barcode-sharing TCR molecules could lead to underestimated sizes for highly expanded clones. A single cell's spiked Jurkat TCR RNA was reportedly detectable among roughly 1 million naive cells.

There are many counts of this clonotype. Its antigen remains unidentified. Germline CDR1 DFQATT, CDR2 SNEGSKA (reference sequence). V dropped 0 bases and J dropped 1; count of bases not matched to a gene: 5. The CDR3 contains 15 residues. Libraries of bulk TCR were made by previously described methods (with listed TCR primers). TCRdb reprocessed the PCR reads with MiXCR, giving one entry per CDR3 protein. Among 70,000 to 95,000 distinct CDR3 sequences listed, around a fifth were seen once. Naive CD8 libraries used 20,000 to 1,000,000 sorted cells and 10%, 30% or 50% RNA. V and J are TRBV20-1 and TRBJ1-1; TRBD1 matches 7 bases. Sample: naive CD8+ T cells from blood, with Jurkat cell RNA spiked in. As to subset: FACS-sorted CD8+CD4-CCR7+CD45RA+ naive T cells. The TCR comes from a human donor in good health. Some libraries in this study had Jurkat cell RNA spiked in. The CDR3 nucleotides are TGCAGTGCTAGAGATTGGAGGGACAGGAACACTGAAGCTTTCTTT. This translates into CSARDWRDRNTEAFF.